The present T cell receptor beta chain was sequenced within a study of PD-1 blockade in classical Hodgkin lymphoma. Using immunoSEQ multiplex PCR, the repertoire was profiled, and TCRdb retains in-frame clones only, with some absent. This table holds about 30,000 clones, 90% to 95% found once. There are 11 residues in the CDR3. Germline V gene data show CDR1 as LNHDA and CDR2 as SQIVND (reference sequence). The time point: newly diagnosed, previously untreated cHL patient sample. The chain employs TRBV19 and TRBJ2-5; D ambiguous. TRBJ2-7 explains the end of the DNA better; the J call may be wrong. The sequenced sample was peripheral blood mononuclear cells (PBMCs). The receptor comes from a human donor with classical Hodgkin lymphoma. This CDR3 reads CASSAAYEQYF. CDR3 nucleotide sequence: TGTGCCAGTTCCGCGGCCTACGAGCAGTACTTC.